This is a list of T cell receptor beta chains from one sample in a study of CXCR3-negative and CXCR3-positive naive CD8 T cells. TCRdb re-called the 5' RACE reads and shows each CDR3 protein once, DNA omitted. This specimen shows 150,000 to 160,000 distinct CDR3 sequences; the ten leading clones hold 0.45% to 0.6%. The sample comprised naive CXCR3+ CD8+ T cells from blood. The receptors here all came from a human donor in good health. Some clones in this sample may be carry-over from other donors' samples. Both conserved end residues are part of each CDR3. The order of the fields is V gene, J gene, clone size, CDR3 protein. Expanded clones are given a class, and other clones once, few, many or no size at all.

TRBV25-1	TRBJ1-5	NA	CASDVIPGQGSDQPQHF
TRBV15	TRBJ2-7	NA	CATRKTRSHYEQYF
TRBV7-2	TRBJ1-3	NA	CASSWTGSWGNTIYF
TRBV12-3/TRBV12-4	TRBJ1-2	NA	CASSPRSANYGYTF
TRBV6-1	TRBJ1-2	NA	CASSDWLDRGPNYGYTF
TRBV29-1	TRBJ2-2	NA	CSVEAITGELFF
TRBV11-2	TRBJ2-1	NA	CVHTGGVPSYNEQFF
TRBV18	TRBJ2-1	NA	CASSLVAEEGYNEQFF
TRBV29-1	TRBJ2-6	NA	CSAGQPGSSGANVLTF
TRBV7-9	TRBJ2-7	NA	CASSFPSGATSYEQYF
TRBV28	TRBJ2-7	NA	CASSYTGWEQYF
TRBV12-3/TRBV12-4	TRBJ2-1	NA	CASSFADGHNEQLF
TRBV5-1	TRBJ2-1	medium-sized	CASSLGGYNEQFF
TRBV7-9	TRBJ2-1	NA	CASSRTPTGNEQFF
TRBV21-1	TRBJ1-5	NA	CASSKGSLGGRENQPQHF
TRBV27	TRBJ2-5	NA	CASRTTGYQETQYF
TRBV27	TRBJ2-1	NA	CASSSGRGNEQFF
TRBV7-9	TRBJ2-1	NA	CASSEGQGTYNEQFF
TRBV4-3	TRBJ2-1	NA	CASSQVSGQPQFF
TRBV7-9	TRBJ2-2	NA	CAIPDRPSSGELFF
TRBV2	TRBJ2-7	NA	CASTGGVTYEQYF
TRBV12-3/TRBV12-4	TRBJ2-3	NA	CASSPWTGRTDTQYF
TRBV11-2	TRBJ2-7	NA	CASSTNPGQGYEQYF
TRBV10-2	TRBJ2-3	NA	CASSTGLADLFTDTQYF
TRBV7-9	TRBJ2-3	NA	CASSLAGLATRTDTQYF
TRBV29-1	TRBJ2-3	NA	CSVEGAFGTDTQYF
TRBV27	TRBJ2-2	NA	CASREQGVNTGELFF
TRBV11-2	TRBJ2-7	NA	CASSSLTSGRSYEQYF
TRBV4-3	TRBJ2-1	NA	CASSQRRLNYNEQFF
TRBV28	TRBJ2-1	NA	CASIGSFDEQFF
TRBV28	TRBJ2-7	NA	CASSTGRSSYEQYF
TRBV15	TRBJ2-7	NA	CATSVGQGNNEQYF
TRBV15	TRBJ2-5	NA	CATTRGVEETQYF
TRBV9	TRBJ2-1	NA	CASSVYVGYEQFF
TRBV11-2	TRBJ1-1	NA	CASSAADHGYTEAFF
TRBV5-1	TRBJ2-5	NA	CASSLDRASQETQYF
TRBV7-8	TRBJ2-2	NA	CASSLDPGTNTGELFF
TRBV28	TRBJ2-7	NA	CASSLPSQGFGYEQYF
TRBV28	TRBJ2-7	NA	CASGQDRYYEQYF
TRBV5-5	TRBJ2-2	NA	CASSPDSAGELFF
TRBV7-6	TRBJ1-1	NA	CASSSRQGTNTEAFF
TRBV5-4	TRBJ2-7	NA	CASSPGTETREQYF
TRBV5-1	TRBJ2-7	NA	CASSLTGSVIRSEQYF
TRBV9	TRBJ2-5	NA	CASSEGLAGGGETQYF
TRBV14	TRBJ2-2	NA	CASSLFFRTGSFANTGELFF
TRBV6-5	TRBJ2-5	NA	CASSYSTQGETQYF
TRBV12-3/TRBV12-4	TRBJ2-1	NA	CASSLEGPSSYNEQFF
TRBV4-1	TRBJ2-7	NA	CASSSSGQGVGRSWAYEQYF
TRBV20-1	TRBJ2-4	NA	CSASSPPGQLAKNIQYF
TRBV12-3/TRBV12-4	TRBJ2-7	NA	CASSGLGTGIYEQYF
TRBV12-3/TRBV12-4	TRBJ2-5	NA	CASSPLAGETQYF
TRBV6-6	TRBJ2-5	NA	CASSYTGGYQETQYF
TRBV5-6	TRBJ2-7	NA	CASSFWGPYEQYF
TRBV9	TRBJ2-7	NA	CASSEGQGATYEQYF
TRBV19	TRBJ2-2	NA	CASSWRAGELFF
TRBV9	TRBJ2-1	NA	CASSVVRCGGRSYNEQFF
TRBV10-3	TRBJ2-1	NA	CAISEGGPPYNEQFF
TRBV7-6	TRBJ2-7	NA	CASSLLTERPYEQYF
TRBV3-1	TRBJ2-7	NA	CASSQSRRLAGDSFNF